The sequence of this T cell receptor beta chain was determined in a study of blood T cell repertoires in COVID-19. Study details: Samples came from the United States, Italy and Spain, spanning acute and convalescent COVID-19. T cells, B-cell-depleted T cells, or PBMCs supplied cDNA or gDNA.

Measured with immunoSEQ multiplex PCR; TCRdb has only the in-frame clones, and not every one. Of more than 250,000 clones listed, approximately 88% are singletons. This CDR3 comprises 15 residues. The germline V gene has CDR1 MGHDK and CDR2 SYGVNS. V lost 0 bases and J lost 5, with 13 bases in between. V usage is TRBV25-1 and J usage is TRBJ1-2; D is unresolved. Input material: PBMCs or T cells enriched from blood (not recorded which). This receptor was obtained from a woman in her thirties or forties with acute COVID-19. This CDR3 is CASSEYLVLPYGYTF. The CDR3, as DNA: TGTGCCAGCAGTGAATATCTTGTCCTCCCTTATGGCTACACCTTC.